Presented here are 5 T cell receptor beta chains from one specimen sequenced in a study of T cell responses to AZD1222 COVID-19 vaccine. Assay: immunoSEQ multiplex PCR; the TCRdb copy retains only in-frame clones and omits some. The sample carries around 83,000 clones, approximately 91% recorded once. This specimen was peripheral blood, taken on day 0 of AZD1222 vaccination. The receptors stem from an adult in good health.

A word on this clone: This same CDR3 is encoded by further DNA sequences in the sample. The chain combines TRBV5-8 with TRBJ1-3, with 7 nucleotides matching TRBD1. The CDR3 length is 14 residues. Germline V gene lookup returns CDR1 SGHTS and CDR2 YDEGEE. Unmatched junction bases numbered 1, after V lost 2 bases and J lost 2 bases. The CDR3 sequence: CASSFTGAGNTIYF. In DNA, the CDR3 is TGTGCCAGCAGCTTCACAGGGGCTGGAAACACCATATATTTT.

A few counts support this clone. The chain is built from TRBV28 and TRBJ2-1, with D possibly TRBD1 on 5 matching bases. Trimming took 7 bases from V and 1 from J, leaving 11 bases between them. The CDR3 length is 14 residues. Germline CDR1 MDHEN, CDR2 SYDVKM. The CDR3 sequence: CASTTELSYNEQFF. DNA of the CDR3: TGTGCCAGCACGACAGAACTGTCCTACAATGAGCAGTTCTTC.

The V gene is TRBV19, the J gene TRBJ2-7, with 8 bases that match TRBD1. V lost 5 bases, J lost 5 bases, and 8 bases stayed unmatched. The CDR3 covers 14 residues. Germline V gene sequence: CDR1 LNHDA, CDR2 SQIVND (reference sequence). CDR3 DNA: TGTGCCAGTAGTTCCCGGACAGGGCTTAACGAGCAGTACTTC. Residues: CASSSRTGLNEQYF.

The chain carries TRBV7-6 and TRBJ2-3, with 9 bases matching TRBD2. Trimming cost V 2 bases and J 4 bases; bases outside gene matches: 4. This CDR3 contains 15 residues. Germline V gene sequence: CDR1 SGHVS, CDR2 FNYEAQ. Here the CDR3 DNA reads TGTGCCAGCAGCTTATTAGCGGGGGCGGCAGATACGCAGTATTTT. As protein: CASSLLAGAADTQYF.

With respect to this clone: The junction shows a germline mismatch at one end, possibly a read error. The chain carries TRBV19 and TRBJ2-1, with TRBD2 identical over 9 bases. The CDR3 covers 11 residues. Germline CDR1 is LNHDA and CDR2 is SQIVND (reference sequence). CDR3 bases: TGTGCCAGTAACTCCGGGACTAGCTTACTCTTC. Translating gives CASNSGTSLLF.